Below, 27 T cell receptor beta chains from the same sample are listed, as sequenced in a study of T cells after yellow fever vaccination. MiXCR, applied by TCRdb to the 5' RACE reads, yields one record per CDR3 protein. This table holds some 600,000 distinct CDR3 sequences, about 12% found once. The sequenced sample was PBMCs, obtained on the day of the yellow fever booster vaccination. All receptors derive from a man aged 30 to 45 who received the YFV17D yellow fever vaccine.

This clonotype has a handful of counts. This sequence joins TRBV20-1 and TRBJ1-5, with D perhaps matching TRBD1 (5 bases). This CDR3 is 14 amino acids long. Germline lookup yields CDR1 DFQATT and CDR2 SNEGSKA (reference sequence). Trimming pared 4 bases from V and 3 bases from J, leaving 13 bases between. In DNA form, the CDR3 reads TGCAGTGCTAAGCTGGACAACTACAATCAGCCCCAGCATTTT. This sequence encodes CSAKLDNYNQPQHF.

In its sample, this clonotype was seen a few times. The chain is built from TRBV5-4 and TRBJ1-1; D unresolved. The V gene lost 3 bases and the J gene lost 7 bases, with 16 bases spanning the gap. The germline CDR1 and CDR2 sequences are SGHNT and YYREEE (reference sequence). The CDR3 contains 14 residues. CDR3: CASSSKEGLHEAFF. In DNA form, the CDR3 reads TGTGCCAGCAGCTCCAAAGAGGGTCTCCATGAAGCTTTCTTT.

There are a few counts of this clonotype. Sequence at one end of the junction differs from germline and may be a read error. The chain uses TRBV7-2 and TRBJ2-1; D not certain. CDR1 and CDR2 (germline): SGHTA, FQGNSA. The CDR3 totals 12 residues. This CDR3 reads CASGGPYNEQFF. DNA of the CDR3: TGTGCCAGCGGTGGGCCCTATAATGAGCAGTTCTTC.

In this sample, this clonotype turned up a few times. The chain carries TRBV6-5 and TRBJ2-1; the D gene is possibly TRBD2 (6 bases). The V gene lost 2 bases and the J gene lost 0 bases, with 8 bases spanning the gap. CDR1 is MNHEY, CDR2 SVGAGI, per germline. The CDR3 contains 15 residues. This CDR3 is CASSYDGGSYNEQFF. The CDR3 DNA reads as TGTGCCAGCAGTTACGACGGGGGCTCCTACAATGAGCAGTTCTTC.

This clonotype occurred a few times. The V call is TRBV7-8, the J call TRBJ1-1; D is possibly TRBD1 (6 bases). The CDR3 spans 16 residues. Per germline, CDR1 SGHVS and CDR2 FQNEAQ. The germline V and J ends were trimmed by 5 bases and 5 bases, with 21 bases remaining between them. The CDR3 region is CASSTQQGRRATEAFF. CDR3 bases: TGTGCCAGCAGCACACAACAGGGTCGCCGGGCTACTGAAGCTTTCTTT.

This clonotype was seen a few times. CDR3 nucleotides: TGTGCCACCTCCCCCGGCGGGAGCTCCTACAATGAGCAGTTCTTC. The encoded protein is CATSPGGSSYNEQFF. The chain links TRBV7-3 to TRBJ2-1; 7 bases agree with TRBD2. CDR3 length equals 15 residues. V trimming: 10 bases; J trimming: 0 bases; junction bases outside the gene matches: 9. Germline V gene sequence: CDR1 SGHTA, CDR2 FQGTGA.

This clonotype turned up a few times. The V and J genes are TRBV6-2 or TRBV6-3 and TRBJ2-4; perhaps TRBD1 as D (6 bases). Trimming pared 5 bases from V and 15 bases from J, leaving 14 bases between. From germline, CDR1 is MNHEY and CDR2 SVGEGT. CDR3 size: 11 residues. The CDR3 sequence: CASSQGSWGYF. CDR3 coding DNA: TGTGCCAGCAGTCAGGGGTCCTGGGGGTACTTC.

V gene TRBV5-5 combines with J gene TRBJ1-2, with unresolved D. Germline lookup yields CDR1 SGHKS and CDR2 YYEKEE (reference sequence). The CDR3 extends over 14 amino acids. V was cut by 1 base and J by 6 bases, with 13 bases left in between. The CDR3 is CASSLSAGRDGYTF. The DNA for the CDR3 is TGTGCCAGCAGCTTGTCGGCGGGCCGGGATGGCTACACCTTC. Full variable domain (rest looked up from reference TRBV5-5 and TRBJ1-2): DAGVTQSPTHLIKTRGQQVTLRCSPISGHKSVSWYQQVLGQGPQFIFQYYEKEERGRGNFPDRFSARQFPNYSSELNVNALLLGDSALYLCASSLSAGRDGYTFGSGTRLTVV.

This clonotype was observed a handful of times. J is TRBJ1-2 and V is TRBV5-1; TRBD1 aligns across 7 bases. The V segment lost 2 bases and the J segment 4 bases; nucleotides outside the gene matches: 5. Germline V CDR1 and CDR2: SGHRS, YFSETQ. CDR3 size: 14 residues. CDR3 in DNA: TGCGCCAGCAGCTTTTCGACAGGGACCTATGGCTACACCTTC. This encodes CASSFSTGTYGYTF.

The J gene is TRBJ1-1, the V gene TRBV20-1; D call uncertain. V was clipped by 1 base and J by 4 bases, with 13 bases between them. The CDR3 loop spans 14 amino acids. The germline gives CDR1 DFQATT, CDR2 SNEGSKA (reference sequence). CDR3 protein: CSARAPGSSTEAFF. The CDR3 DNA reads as TGCAGTGCTAGAGCCCCAGGTTCGAGCACTGAAGCTTTCTTT.

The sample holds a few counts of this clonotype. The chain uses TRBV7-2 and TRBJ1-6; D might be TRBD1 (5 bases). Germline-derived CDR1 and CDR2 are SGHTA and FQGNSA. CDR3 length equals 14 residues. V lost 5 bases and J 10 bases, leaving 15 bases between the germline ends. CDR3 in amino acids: CASSPTVSRSPLHF. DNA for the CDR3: TGTGCCAGCAGCCCGACAGTTTCCCGATCACCCCTCCACTTT.

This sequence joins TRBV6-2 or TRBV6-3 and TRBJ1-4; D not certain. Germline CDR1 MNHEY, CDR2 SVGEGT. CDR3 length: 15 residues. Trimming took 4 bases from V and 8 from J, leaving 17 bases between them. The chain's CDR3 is CASSSVARAQEKLFF. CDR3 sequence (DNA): TGTGCCAGCAGTTCTGTCGCAAGGGCTCAAGAAAAACTGTTTTTT.

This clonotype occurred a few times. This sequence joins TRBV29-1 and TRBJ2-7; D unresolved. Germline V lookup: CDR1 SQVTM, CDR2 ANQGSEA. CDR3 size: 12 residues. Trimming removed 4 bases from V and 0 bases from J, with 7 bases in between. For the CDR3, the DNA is TGCAGCGTTGGGTCCCTCTCCTACGAGCAGTACTTC. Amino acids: CSVGSLSYEQYF.

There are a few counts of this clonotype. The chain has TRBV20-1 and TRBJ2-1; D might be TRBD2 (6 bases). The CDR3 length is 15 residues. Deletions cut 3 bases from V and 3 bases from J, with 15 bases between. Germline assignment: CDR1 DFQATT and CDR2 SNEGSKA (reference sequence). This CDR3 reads CSASNGSRYYNEQFF. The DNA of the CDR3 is TGCAGTGCTAGTAACGGGAGTAGGTACTACAATGAGCAGTTCTTC.

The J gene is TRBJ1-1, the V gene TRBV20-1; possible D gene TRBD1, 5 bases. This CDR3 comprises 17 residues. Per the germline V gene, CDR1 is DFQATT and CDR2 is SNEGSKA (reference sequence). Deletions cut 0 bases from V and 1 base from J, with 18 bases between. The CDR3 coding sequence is TGCAGTGCTAGAGATGCTGTTGGGGCAGGGAGGAACACTGAAGCTTTCTTT. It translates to CSARDAVGAGRNTEAFF.

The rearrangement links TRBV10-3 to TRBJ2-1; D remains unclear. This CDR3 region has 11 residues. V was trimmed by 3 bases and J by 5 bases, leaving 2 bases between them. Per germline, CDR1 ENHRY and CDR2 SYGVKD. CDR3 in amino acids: CAISENNEQFF. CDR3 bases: TGTGCCATCAGTGAAAACAATGAGCAGTTCTTC.

CDR3 sequence: CASTKGEKTGELFF. The DNA for the CDR3 is TGCGCCAGCACCAAGGGGGAAAAAACCGGGGAGCTGTTTTTT. The chain couples TRBV4-3 to TRBJ2-2; perhaps TRBD1 as D (6 bases). This CDR3 has 14 residues. Deletions cut 7 bases from V and 5 bases from J, with 14 bases between. The germline V gene has CDR1 LGHNA and CDR2 YSLEER.

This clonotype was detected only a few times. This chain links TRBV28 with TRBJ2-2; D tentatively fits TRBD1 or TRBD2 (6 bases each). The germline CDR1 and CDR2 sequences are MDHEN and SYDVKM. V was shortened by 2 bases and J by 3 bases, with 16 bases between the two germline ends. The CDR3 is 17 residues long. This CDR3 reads CASSLIVGGVDTGELFF. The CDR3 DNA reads TGTGCCAGCAGTTTAATCGTGGGGGGCGTAGACACCGGGGAGCTGTTTTTT.

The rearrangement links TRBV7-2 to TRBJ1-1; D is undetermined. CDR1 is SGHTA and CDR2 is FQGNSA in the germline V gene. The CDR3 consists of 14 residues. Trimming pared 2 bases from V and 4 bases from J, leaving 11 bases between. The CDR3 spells CASSLSGMGTEAFF. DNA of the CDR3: TGTGCCAGCAGCTTATCGGGTATGGGCACTGAAGCTTTCTTT.

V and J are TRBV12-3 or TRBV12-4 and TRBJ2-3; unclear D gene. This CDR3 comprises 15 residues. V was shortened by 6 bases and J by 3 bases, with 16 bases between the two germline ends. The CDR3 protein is CASRIDLSPTDTQYF. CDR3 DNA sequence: TGTGCCAGCAGGATCGATCTTAGCCCTACAGATACGCAGTATTTT.

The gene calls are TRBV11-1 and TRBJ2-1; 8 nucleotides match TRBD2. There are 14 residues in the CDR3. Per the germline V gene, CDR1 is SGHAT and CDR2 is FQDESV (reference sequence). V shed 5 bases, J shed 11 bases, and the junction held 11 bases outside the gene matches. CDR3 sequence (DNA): TGTGCCAGCAGCCCAATGGCGGGGGGAACGCAGCAGTTCTTC. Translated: CASSPMAGGTQQFF.

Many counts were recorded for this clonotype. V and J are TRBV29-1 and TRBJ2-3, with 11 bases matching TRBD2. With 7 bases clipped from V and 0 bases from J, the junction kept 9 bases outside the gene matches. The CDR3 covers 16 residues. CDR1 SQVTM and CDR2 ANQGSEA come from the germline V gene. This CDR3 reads CSAKGGTSGSTDTQYF. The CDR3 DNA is TGCAGCGCAAAGGGGGGGACTAGCGGAAGCACAGATACGCAGTATTTT.

The CDR3 nucleotides read TGTGCCAGCAGCCTTCAGACTCAGTTGAACACTGAAGCTTTCTTT. Amino acids: CASSLQTQLNTEAFF. The V and J genes are TRBV3-1 and TRBJ1-1; D call uncertain. The CDR3 has 15 amino acids. Trimming took 4 bases from V and 0 from J, leaving 12 bases between them. The germline gives CDR1 LGHDT, CDR2 YNNKEL (reference sequence).

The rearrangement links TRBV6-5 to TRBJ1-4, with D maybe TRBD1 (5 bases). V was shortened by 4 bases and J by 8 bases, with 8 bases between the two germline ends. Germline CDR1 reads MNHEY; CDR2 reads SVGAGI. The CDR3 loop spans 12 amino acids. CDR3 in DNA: TGTGCCAGCAGTTCAGGGAAAGAAAAACTGTTTTTT. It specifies CASSSGKEKLFF.

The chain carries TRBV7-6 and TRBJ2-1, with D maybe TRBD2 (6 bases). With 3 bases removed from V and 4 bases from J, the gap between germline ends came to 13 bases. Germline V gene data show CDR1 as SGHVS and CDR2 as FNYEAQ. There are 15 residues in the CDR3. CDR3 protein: CASSFGASEYNEQFF. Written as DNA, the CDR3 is TGTGCCAGCAGCTTTGGGGCTAGCGAGTACAATGAGCAGTTCTTC. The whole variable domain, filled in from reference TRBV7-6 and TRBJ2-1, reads GAGVSQSPRYKVTKRGQDVALRCDPISGHVSLYWYRQALGQGPEFLTYFNYEAQQDKSGLPNDRFSAERPEGSISTLTIQRTEQRDSAMYRCASSFGASEYNEQFFGPGTRLTVL.

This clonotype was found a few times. CDR3 sequence (DNA): TGTGCCACCCGGCTCCCTTTTACAGATACGCAGTATTTT. Translated: CATRLPFTDTQYF. V is TRBV19 and J is TRBJ2-3; D is unclear. The CDR3 contains 13 residues. Trimming pared 10 bases from V and 3 bases from J, leaving 14 bases between. Germline CDR1 reads LNHDA; CDR2 reads SQIVND (reference sequence).

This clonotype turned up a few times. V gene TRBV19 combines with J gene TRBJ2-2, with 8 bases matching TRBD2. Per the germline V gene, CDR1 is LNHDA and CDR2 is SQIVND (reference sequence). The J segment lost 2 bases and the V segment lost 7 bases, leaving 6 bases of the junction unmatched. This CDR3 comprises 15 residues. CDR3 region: CASTPGGANTGELFF. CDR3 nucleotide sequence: TGTGCCAGTACCCCGGGGGGGGCAAACACCGGGGAGCTGTTTTTT.